Following are 28 T cell receptor beta chains from one sample sequenced in a study of blood T cell repertoires in COVID-19. The method was immunoSEQ multiplex PCR; TCRdb's version includes in-frame clones alone and lacks a portion of them. The table shows more than 50,000 clones, with around 91% occurring only once. The specimen sequenced was peripheral blood. Receptor source: a man aged 55-75 years with active COVID-19.

The rearrangement links TRBV5-1 to TRBJ2-7; 7 positions match TRBD2. The CDR3 is 13 residues long. Looked up from germline, CDR1 is SGHRS and CDR2 is YFSETQ. The junction had 3 bases not matched to a gene; V was cut back by 0 bases and J by 6 bases. The CDR3 DNA sequence: TGCGCCAGCAGCTTGGTGGGGGAGGGCGAGCAGTACTTC. It specifies CASSLVGEGEQYF.

The V call is TRBV7-9, the J call TRBJ1-2; 10 bases fit TRBD1. The junction had 3 bases not matched to a gene; V was cut back by 5 bases and J by 6 bases. This CDR3 contains 13 residues. CDR1 SEHNR and CDR2 FQNEAQ come from the germline V gene (reference sequence). Written as DNA, the CDR3 is TGTGCCAGCAGCCTGGGACAGGGGAATGGCTACACCTTC. It yields the protein CASSLGQGNGYTF.

Here the CDR3 DNA reads TGTGCCAGTAGTGTAGGGACAGCCTACGAGCAGTACTTC. Protein sequence: CASSVGTAYEQYF. The rearrangement joins TRBV19 to TRBJ2-7; 7 bases are shared with TRBD1. Germline trimming cut 5 bases from V and 2 bases from J; bases unmatched to any gene: 3. The V gene's germline CDR1 is LNHDA and CDR2 SQIVND (reference sequence). This CDR3 has 13 amino acids.

This chain uses TRBV6-4 with TRBJ2-1, with TRBD1 matching 9 bases. The CDR3 runs 16 residues. V shed 4 bases and J 4 bases; nucleotides not matched to a gene: 8. Germline V gives CDR1 MRHNA, CDR2 SNTAGT. CDR3 in DNA: TGTGCCAGCAGTGCAAGCCCGGGACAGGGATACAATGAGCAGTTCTTC. Translated, it gives CASSASPGQGYNEQFF.

V gene TRBV24-1 combines with J gene TRBJ2-1, with 7 bases lining up with TRBD2. The CDR3 has 13 residues. In germline, CDR1 is KGHDR, CDR2 SFDVKD. J lost 1 base, V lost 9 bases, and 2 bases had no gene match. The DNA of the CDR3 is TGTGCCACCTCTAGCGGATCCTACAATGAGCAGTTCTTC. It specifies CATSSGSYNEQFF.

This clone has only a few counts. The chain uses TRBV6-5 and TRBJ1-1; D might be TRBD1 (5 bases). The CDR3 runs 15 residues. V was trimmed by 0 bases and J by 2 bases, leaving 10 bases between them. Looked up from germline, CDR1 is MNHEY and CDR2 is SVGAGI. The CDR3 is CASSYSSTGNTEAFF. Here the CDR3 DNA reads TGTGCCAGCAGTTACTCGAGTACAGGAAACACTGAAGCTTTCTTT.

The V gene is TRBV5-1, the J gene TRBJ2-2; TRBD1 matches at 7 bases. CDR3 length equals 15 residues. Germline V CDR1 and CDR2: SGHRS, YFSETQ. With V trimmed by 7 bases and J by 1 base, 7 bases remained unmatched. The CDR3 protein is CASQQDRQNTGELFF. The CDR3 DNA reads as TGCGCCAGCCAACAGGACAGGCAGAACACCGGGGAGCTGTTTTTT.

The V call is TRBV5-5, the J call TRBJ2-2; TRBD2 matches 12 bases. Unmatched junction bases numbered 5, after V lost 3 bases and J lost 5 bases. CDR1 and CDR2 (germline): SGHKS, YYEKEE (reference sequence). This CDR3 comprises 16 residues. The CDR3, as DNA: TGTGCCAGCAGCTACCGACTAGCGGGGGTGACCGGGGAGCTGTTTTTT. Residues: CASSYRLAGVTGELFF.

The CDR3 loop is CASSLGTGQTDTQYF. CDR3 coding DNA: TGCGCCAGCAGCTTGGGGACAGGACAGACAGATACGCAGTATTTT. This chain uses TRBV5-1 with TRBJ2-3; 7 bases are a match to TRBD1. The CDR3 has 15 residues. Germline values: CDR1 SGHRS, CDR2 YFSETQ. V shed 0 bases and J 3 bases; nucleotides not matched to a gene: 4.

This chain links TRBV2 with TRBJ1-5, with 8 bases identical to TRBD1. The CDR3 runs 13 residues. CDR1 SNHLY and CDR2 FYNNEI come from the germline V gene. Trimming at V came to 8 bases and at J to 7 bases, leaving 7 bases not matched to a gene. Written as DNA, the CDR3 is TGTGCCAGCGATCAGGGGGCGAGCCAGCCCCAGCATTTT. This encodes CASDQGASQPQHF.

The J gene is TRBJ1-2, the V gene TRBV7-8, with 10 bases lining up with TRBD1. With 5 bases clipped from V and 6 bases from J, the junction kept 9 bases outside the gene matches. Germline V gene sequence: CDR1 SGHVS, CDR2 FQNEAQ. The CDR3 consists of 15 residues. The CDR3 DNA reads TGTGCCAGCAGCCCGATGGGGGGACAGGGGAATGGCTACACCTTC. Protein product: CASSPMGGQGNGYTF.

This chain links TRBV11-3 with TRBJ2-5; tentative D call: TRBD1 (6 bases). Germline values: CDR1 SGHNT, CDR2 YENEEA. The CDR3 covers 13 residues. Trimming removed 2 bases from V and 2 bases from J, with 6 bases in between. CDR3 region: CASSLRGQETQYF. The DNA for the CDR3 is TGTGCCAGCAGCTTAAGGGGGCAAGAGACCCAGTACTTC.

This chain connects TRBV30 to TRBJ1-2, with TRBD1 matching over 9 bases. The CDR3 consists of 12 residues. The germline CDR1 and CDR2 sequences are GTSNPN and SVGIG (reference sequence). The V and J ends lost 5 bases and 5 bases, in that order; junction bases with no gene match: 3. The CDR3 DNA reads as TGTGCCTGGGTGACAGGGGGTTATGGCTACACCTTC. It encodes CAWVTGGYGYTF.

This chain connects TRBV7-2 to TRBJ1-5; unclear D gene. Germline lookup yields CDR1 SGHTA and CDR2 FQGNSA. The ends were cut back, 5 bases at V and 0 bases at J, with 11 bases in the middle. The CDR3 is 15 amino acids. The CDR3 DNA follows: TGTGCCAGCAGCCCAGAGGCGGATAGCAATCAGCCCCAGCATTTT. Its protein product is CASSPEADSNQPQHF.

The V and J genes are TRBV15 and TRBJ2-6; D is uncertain. Germline CDR1 is LNHNV and CDR2 is YYDKDF (reference sequence). Trimming removed 1 base from V and 4 bases from J, with 5 bases in between. The CDR3 has 14 amino acids. As DNA, the CDR3 is TGTGCCACCAGCAGAGTAGCCGGGGCCAACGTCCTGACTTTC. Translation gives CATSRVAGANVLTF.

This clone was counted a single time. The rearrangement links TRBV6-2 or TRBV6-3 to TRBJ2-3, with D unresolved. Germline loops: CDR1 MNHEY, CDR2 SVGEGT. V was trimmed by 1 base and J by 0 bases, leaving 8 bases between them. The length of the CDR3 is 15 residues. CDR3 in DNA: TGTGCCAGCAGTTACTGGGCTACCAGCACAGATACGCAGTATTTT. Protein product: CASSYWATSTDTQYF.

This chain links TRBV27 with TRBJ2-7; D not resolved. CDR3 length equals 17 residues. Germline CDR1 and CDR2: MNHEY and SMNVEV (reference sequence). V was cut by 5 bases and J by 3 bases, with 23 bases left in between. The CDR3 region has the DNA TGTGCCAGCAGTCATCGTGCTTTGGCGGATGAAAGCTACGAGCAGTACTTC. Encoded protein: CASSHRALADESYEQYF.

The chain couples TRBV5-8 to TRBJ2-7; 8 bases agree with TRBD1. Germline lookup yields CDR1 SGHTS and CDR2 YDEGEE. With 3 bases clipped from V and 6 bases from J, the junction kept 8 bases outside the gene matches. This CDR3 comprises 14 residues. The CDR3 here is CASSSGQGGGEQYF. The CDR3 DNA reads TGTGCCAGCAGCTCCGGACAGGGAGGTGGCGAGCAGTACTTC.

Here the CDR3 DNA reads TGCGCCAGCAGCCAAGGATACGCCTATAAAGTTTTCACAGATACGCAGTATTTT. Amino acids: CASSQGYAYKVFTDTQYF. J is TRBJ2-3 and V is TRBV4-3; no definite D call. From germline, CDR1 is LGHNA and CDR2 YSLEER. The CDR3 loop spans 18 amino acids. V was clipped by 1 base and J by 2 bases, with 19 bases between them.

This chain uses TRBV6-5 with TRBJ2-5; possible D gene TRBD2, 6 bases. CDR3 size: 14 residues. The ends were cut back, 7 bases at V and 1 base at J, with 13 bases in the middle. CDR1 is MNHEY, CDR2 SVGAGI, per germline. The CDR3 bases are TGTGCCAGCAAGGACTACCCATTCCAAGAGACCCAGTACTTC. Its translation: CASKDYPFQETQYF.

The chain couples TRBV6-5 to TRBJ2-7; 8 nucleotides align to TRBD2. The V segment lost 9 bases and the J segment 2 bases; nucleotides outside the gene matches: 6. In germline, CDR1 is MNHEY, CDR2 SVGAGI. The CDR3 extends over 13 amino acids. As DNA, the CDR3 is TGTGCCAGTAAACAAGCGGGAGCCTACGAGCAGTACTTC. As protein: CASKQAGAYEQYF.

CDR3 DNA: TGTGCCAGCAGCGACGGGCTAGCGGGGGGGCCTAGGGAGACCCAGTACTTC. Translation: CASSDGLAGGPRETQYF. V gene TRBV21-1 combines with J gene TRBJ2-5; the tabulated D call, TRBD2, remains unverified against the DNA. TRBV21-1 is a pseudogene segment. This CDR3 has 17 amino acids.

CDR3 in DNA: TGTGCCAGCAGTGAGGCCGGGACTAGGGGGGCAGATACGCAGTATTTT. Its translation: CASSEAGTRGADTQYF. The rearrangement links TRBV6-4 to TRBJ2-3, with 8 bases fitting TRBD2. Losses at the gene ends were 3 bases for V and 4 bases for J; bases not matched to a gene: 9. Germline V gene sequence: CDR1 MRHNA, CDR2 SNTAGT. The CDR3 sequence is 16 residues long.

The chain links TRBV5-5 to TRBJ1-3; perhaps TRBD1 as D (5 bases). Trimming took off 4 bases at V and 0 bases at J, with 14 bases between the two ends. Germline V lookup: CDR1 SGHKS, CDR2 YYEKEE (reference sequence). The CDR3 contains 16 residues. CDR3 DNA sequence: TGTGCCAGCAGCCCGGACATCTCCTTCTCTGGAAACACCATATATTTT. Its protein product is CASSPDISFSGNTIYF. Supplemented by reference TRBV5-5 and TRBJ1-3, the full variable domain reads DAGVTQSPTHLIKTRGQQVTLRCSPISGHKSVSWYQQVLGQGPQFIFQYYEKEERGRGNFPDRFSARQFPNYSSELNVNALLLGDSALYLCASSPDISFSGNTIYFGEGSWLTVV.

The chain joins TRBV7-2 to TRBJ1-1; TRBD1 agrees at 7 bases. The CDR3 contains 17 residues. Germline lookup yields CDR1 SGHTA and CDR2 FQGNSA. V lost 1 base and J lost 4; bases outside the gene matches: 12. DNA for the CDR3: TGTGCCAGCAGCTTAGAGCTAGTCACAGGGGTAAGCACTGAAGCTTTCTTT. This sequence encodes CASSLELVTGVSTEAFF.

The chain uses TRBV6-5 and TRBJ1-1; the D is unclear. From germline, CDR1 is MNHEY and CDR2 SVGAGI. Trimming cost V 0 bases and J 1 base, with 12 bases left between them. The CDR3 spans 16 residues. CDR3 loop: CASSYSGKRPNTEAFF. Written as DNA, the CDR3 is TGTGCCAGCAGTTACTCCGGGAAAAGGCCGAACACTGAAGCTTTCTTT.

V usage is TRBV15 and J usage is TRBJ1-3, with 9 bases identical to TRBD1. J lost 3 bases, V lost 0 bases, and 9 bases had no gene match. CDR3 length: 18 amino acids. CDR1 is LNHNV, CDR2 YYDKDF, per germline (reference sequence). Written as DNA, the CDR3 is TGTGCCACCAGCAGAGATTTGAACAGGGGGCTTCTTGGAAACACCATATATTTT. Its translation is CATSRDLNRGLLGNTIYF.

This chain links TRBV19 with TRBJ2-1, with a possible D match to TRBD1 (6 bases). The length of the CDR3 is 17 residues. The germline V gene has CDR1 LNHDA and CDR2 SQIVND (reference sequence). V dropped 7 bases and J dropped 0 bases, with 19 bases sitting between them. The CDR3 is CASKKGVGASSYNEQFF. CDR3 in DNA: TGTGCCAGTAAGAAGGGGGTTGGGGCGTCCTCCTACAATGAGCAGTTCTTC. Variable domain in full (rest from reference TRBV19 and TRBJ2-1): DGGITQSPKYLFRKEGQNVTLSCEQNLNHDAMYWYRQDPGQGLRLIYYSQIVNDFQKGDIAEGYSVSREKKESFPLTVTSAQKNPTAFYLCASKKGVGASSYNEQFFGPGTRLTVL.